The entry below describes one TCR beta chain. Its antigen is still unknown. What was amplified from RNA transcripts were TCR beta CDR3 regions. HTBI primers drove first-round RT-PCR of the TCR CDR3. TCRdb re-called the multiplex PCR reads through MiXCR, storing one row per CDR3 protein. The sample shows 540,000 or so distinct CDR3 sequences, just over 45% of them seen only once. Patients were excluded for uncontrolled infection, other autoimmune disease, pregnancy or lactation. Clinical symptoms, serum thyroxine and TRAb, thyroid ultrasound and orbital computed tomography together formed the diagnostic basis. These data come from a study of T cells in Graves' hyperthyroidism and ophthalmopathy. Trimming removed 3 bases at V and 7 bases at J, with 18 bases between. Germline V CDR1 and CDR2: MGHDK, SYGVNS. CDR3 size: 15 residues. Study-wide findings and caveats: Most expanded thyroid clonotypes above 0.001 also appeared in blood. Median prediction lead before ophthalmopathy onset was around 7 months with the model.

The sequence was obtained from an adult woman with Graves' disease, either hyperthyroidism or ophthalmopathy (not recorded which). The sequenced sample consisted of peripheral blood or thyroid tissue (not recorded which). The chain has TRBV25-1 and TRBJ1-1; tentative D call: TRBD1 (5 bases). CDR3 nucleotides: TGTGCCAGCAGTGAGGGGGGGACCATGAACGTTGAAGCTTTCTTT. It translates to CASSEGGTMNVEAFF. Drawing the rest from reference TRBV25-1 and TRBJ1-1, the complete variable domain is EADIYQTPRYLVIGTGKKITLECSQTMGHDKMYWYQQDPGMELHLIHYSYGVNSTEKGDLSSESTVSRIRTEHFPLTLESARPSHTSQYLCASSEGGTMNVEAFFGQGTRLTVV.